This T cell receptor (beta chain) stems from a study of T cell responses to AZD1222 COVID-19 vaccine. The table came from immunoSEQ multiplex PCR; TCRdb's copy has only in-frame clones and leaves some out. The repertoire holds roughly 160,000 clones, around nine tenths seen once, with around 1% in the top ten. On this clone: Its specificity is not known.

Trimming shortened V by 3 bases and J by 6 bases, and 20 bases separated the two germline ends. This CDR3 comprises 17 residues. Per germline, CDR1 WNHNN and CDR2 SYGVQD (reference sequence). Findings and caveats of the study: Scientists sampled the repertoires only once the peak T cell response had passed. Among the donors, most were white British and more were female, and clonal diversity was possibly underestimated.

The sequenced sample was peripheral blood, obtained 28 days after the second AZD1222 dose. The receptor comes from an adult who received the AZD1222 COVID-19 vaccine. The chain combines TRBV10-1 with TRBJ2-2; D is possibly TRBD1 or TRBD2 (6 bases each). CDR3 in amino acids: CASSDRQGGRFSGELFF. The CDR3 DNA reads as TGCGCCAGCAGTGATCGGCAAGGGGGGCGATTTTCCGGGGAGCTGTTTTTT.